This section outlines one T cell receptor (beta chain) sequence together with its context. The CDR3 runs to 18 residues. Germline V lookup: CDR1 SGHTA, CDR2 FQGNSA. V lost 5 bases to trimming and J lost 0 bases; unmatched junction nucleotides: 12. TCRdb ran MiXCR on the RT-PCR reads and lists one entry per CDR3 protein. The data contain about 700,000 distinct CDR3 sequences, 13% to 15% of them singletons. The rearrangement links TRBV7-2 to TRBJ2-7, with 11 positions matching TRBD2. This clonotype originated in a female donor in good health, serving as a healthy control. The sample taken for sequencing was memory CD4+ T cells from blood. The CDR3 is CASSLLTPTSGISYEQYF. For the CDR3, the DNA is TGTGCCAGCAGCCTACTCACCCCGACTAGCGGGATCTCCTACGAGCAGTACTTC.